This T cell receptor (beta chain) is drawn from a study of metastatic and nonmetastatic thyroid tumors. All patients were treatment-naive before thyroid surgery. This clone has a handful of counts. The junction does not match germline at one end; this may be a read error. Other DNA sequences in this specimen translate into the identical CDR3. How the authors handled the data: A classifier of distant metastasis in papillary thyroid cancer was built from CDR3 differences (across clinicopathological groups). MiXCR was used by TCRdb to re-call the PCR reads. Here the V and J calls rest on TCRdb's processing, not on the authors' analysis. The repertoire holds about 26,000 clones, 20% to 30% seen once, with 5.5% to 7% in the top ten. There are 15 residues in the CDR3. CDR1 MRHNA and CDR2 SNTAGT come from the germline V gene.

The TCR originated in a female donor with papillary thyroid cancer or a benign thyroid nodule (not recorded which). Some clones in this sample may be carry-over from other donors' samples. The specimen sequenced was blood. The chain uses TRBV6-4 and TRBJ2-2; 7 nucleotides match TRBD2. In DNA, the CDR3 is TGTGCCAGCAGTTATAGCGGGCGTAACACCGGGGAGCTTTTTTTT. It specifies CASSYSGRNTGELFF.